One sample yielded the 8 T cell receptor beta chains listed below, sequenced in a study of T cells in Graves' hyperthyroidism and ophthalmopathy. Amplification yielded TCR beta CDR3 regions, with RNA transcripts as the source. TCR CDR3 underwent first-round RT-PCR with the HTBI primer set. One entry per CDR3 protein, called by TCRdb with MiXCR from the multiplex PCR reads. The sample has more than 300,000 distinct CDR3 sequences, 15% to 20% seen once. Sequencing used blood. The origin of the receptors is a woman in her twenties or thirties with Graves' hyperthyroidism that later progressed to Graves' ophthalmopathy.

This clonotype was seen at least ten times. The V and J genes are TRBV28 and TRBJ2-1; D may match TRBD1 or TRBD2 (6 bases each). Trimming took off 5 bases at V and 1 base at J, with 18 bases between the two ends. CDR3 length: 17 residues. The germline CDR1 and CDR2 sequences are MDHEN and SYDVKM. The DNA of the CDR3 is TGTGCCAGCAGTGCAACTCACGGGGGCAATTCCTACAATGAGCAGTTCTTC. This codes for CASSATHGGNSYNEQFF.

This clonotype was seen ten or more times. The J gene is TRBJ1-1, the V gene TRBV29-1, with 8 positions matching TRBD1. Germline lookup yields CDR1 SQVTM and CDR2 ANQGSEA. V lost 7 bases and J lost 2; bases outside the gene matches: 6. This CDR3 contains 13 residues. The CDR3 spells CSAAGQANTEAFF. The CDR3 DNA follows: TGCAGCGCCGCGGGACAGGCAAACACTGAAGCTTTCTTT.

Notes on this clonotype: Sequence at one end of the junction differs from germline and may be a read error. V gene TRBV20-1 combines with J gene TRBJ2-3; TRBD2 might be the D (5 bases). The germline V gene has CDR1 DFQATT and CDR2 SNEGSKA (reference sequence). There are 15 residues in the CDR3. The CDR3 here is CSANRPRASTDSQYF. In nucleotides, the CDR3 is TGCAGTGCTAATCGGCCTAGAGCTAGCACAGATTCGCAGTATTTT.

This clonotype was detected a few times. The chain couples TRBV5-1 to TRBJ2-1, with 10 nucleotides matching TRBD2. The J segment lost 7 bases and the V segment lost 6 bases, leaving 7 bases of the junction unmatched. This CDR3 has 14 amino acids. Germline assignment: CDR1 SGHRS and CDR2 YFSETQ. As DNA, the CDR3 is TGCGCCAGCATGAGTCTAGCGGGAGTTAATGAGCAGTTCTTC. It is translated as CASMSLAGVNEQFF.

Ten or more counts support this clonotype. The gene calls are TRBV28 and TRBJ2-5, with TRBD1 as a possible D gene (5 bases). V lost 3 bases and J 2 bases, leaving 16 bases between the germline ends. This CDR3 spans 16 amino acids. CDR1 is MDHEN, CDR2 SYDVKM, per germline. The CDR3 coding sequence is TGTGCCAGCAGTTTTATCCCGAGTAGGGGACAAGAGACCCAGTACTTC. Protein sequence: CASSFIPSRGQETQYF.

In its sample, this clonotype was seen many times. This chain connects TRBV14 to TRBJ2-7; no firm D call. Germline V lookup: CDR1 SGHDN, CDR2 FVKESK. The germline V and J ends were trimmed by 2 bases and 5 bases, with 10 bases remaining between them. The length of the CDR3 is 13 residues. CDR3 protein: CASSQLKSHEQYF. In DNA form, the CDR3 reads TGTGCCAGCAGCCAATTAAAGAGCCACGAGCAGTACTTC.

The chain joins TRBV28 to TRBJ2-7; D gene ambiguous. Trimming cost V 3 bases and J 0 bases, with 12 bases left between them. CDR3 length: 15 residues. Germline CDR1 and CDR2: MDHEN and SYDVKM. The CDR3: CASSLNMGSSYEQYF. The CDR3 DNA is TGTGCCAGCAGTTTGAATATGGGCAGCTCCTACGAGCAGTACTTC.

The rearrangement links TRBV20-1 to TRBJ2-3; no firm D call. Trimming pared 1 base from V and 0 bases from J, leaving 5 bases between. The germline V gene encodes CDR1 DFQATT and CDR2 SNEGSKA (reference sequence). The length of the CDR3 is 13 residues. The CDR3 nucleotides read TGCAGTGCTAGAGTGACTAGCACAGATACGCAGTATTTT. Its protein is CSARVTSTDTQYF.